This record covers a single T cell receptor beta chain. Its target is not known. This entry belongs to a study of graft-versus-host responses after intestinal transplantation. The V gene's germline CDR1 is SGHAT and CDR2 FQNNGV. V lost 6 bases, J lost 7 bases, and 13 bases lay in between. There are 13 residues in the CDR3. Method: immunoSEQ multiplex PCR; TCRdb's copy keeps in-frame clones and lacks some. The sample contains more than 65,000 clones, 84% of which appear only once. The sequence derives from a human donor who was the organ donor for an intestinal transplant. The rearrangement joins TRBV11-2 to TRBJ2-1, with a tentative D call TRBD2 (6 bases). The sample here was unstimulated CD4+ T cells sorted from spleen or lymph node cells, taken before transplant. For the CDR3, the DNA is TGTGCCAGCAGTAAGGAGGAGGGGAATGAGCAGTTCTTC. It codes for CASSKEEGNEQFF.